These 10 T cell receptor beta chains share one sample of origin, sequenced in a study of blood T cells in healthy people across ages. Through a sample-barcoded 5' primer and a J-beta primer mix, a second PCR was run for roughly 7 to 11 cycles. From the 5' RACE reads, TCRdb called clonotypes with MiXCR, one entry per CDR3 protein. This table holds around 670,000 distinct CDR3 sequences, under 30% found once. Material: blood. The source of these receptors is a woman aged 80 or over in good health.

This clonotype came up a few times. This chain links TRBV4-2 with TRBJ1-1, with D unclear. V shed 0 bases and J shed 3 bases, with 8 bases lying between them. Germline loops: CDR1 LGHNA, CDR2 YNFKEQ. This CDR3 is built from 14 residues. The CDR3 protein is CASSQEEGDTEAFF. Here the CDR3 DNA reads TGTGCCAGCAGCCAAGAGGAGGGAGACACTGAAGCTTTCTTT.

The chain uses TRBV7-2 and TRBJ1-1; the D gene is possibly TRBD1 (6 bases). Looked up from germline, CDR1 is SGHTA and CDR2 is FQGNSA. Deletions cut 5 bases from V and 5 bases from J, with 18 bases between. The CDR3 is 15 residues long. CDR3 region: CASSQQQGPGTEAFF. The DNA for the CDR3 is TGTGCCAGCAGCCAACAACAGGGCCCCGGGACTGAAGCTTTCTTT.

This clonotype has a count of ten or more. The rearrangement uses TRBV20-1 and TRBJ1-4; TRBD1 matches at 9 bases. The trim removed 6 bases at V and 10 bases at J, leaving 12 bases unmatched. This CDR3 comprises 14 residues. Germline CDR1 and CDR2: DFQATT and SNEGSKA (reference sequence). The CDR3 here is CSALRDREGGKLFF. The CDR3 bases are TGCAGTGCCCTGAGGGACAGGGAGGGCGGAAAACTGTTTTTT.

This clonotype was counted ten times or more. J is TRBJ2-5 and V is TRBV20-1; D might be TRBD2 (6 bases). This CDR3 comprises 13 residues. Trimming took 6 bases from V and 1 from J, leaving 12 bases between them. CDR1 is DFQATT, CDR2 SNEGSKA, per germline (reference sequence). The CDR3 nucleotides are TGCAGTGCAGCCGGGACTTCCCAAGAGACCCAGTACTTC. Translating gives CSAAGTSQETQYF.

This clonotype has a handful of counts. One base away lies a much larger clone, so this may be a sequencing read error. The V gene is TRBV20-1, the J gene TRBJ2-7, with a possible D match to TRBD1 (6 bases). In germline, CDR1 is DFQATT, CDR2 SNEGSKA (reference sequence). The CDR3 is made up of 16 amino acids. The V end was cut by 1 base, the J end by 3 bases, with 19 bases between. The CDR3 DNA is TGCAGTGCTAGAGGACCCAACTTTAAGGGGGACTACGAGCAGTACTTC. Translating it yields CSARGPNFKGDYEQYF.

This CDR3 reads CASSLNLWNEQYF. The DNA of the CDR3 is TGTGCCAGCAGCTTGAACTTATGGAATGAGCAGTACTTC. V usage is TRBV7-8 and J usage is TRBJ2-7; D not resolved. The CDR3 consists of 13 residues. V gave up 3 bases and J gave up 7 bases, with 13 bases separating them. CDR1 is SGHVS, CDR2 FQNEAQ, per germline.

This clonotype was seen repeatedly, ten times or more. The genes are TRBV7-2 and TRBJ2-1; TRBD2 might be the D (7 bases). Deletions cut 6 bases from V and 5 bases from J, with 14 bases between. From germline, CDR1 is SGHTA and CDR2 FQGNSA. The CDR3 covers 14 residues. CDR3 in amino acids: CASSLRGGNNEQFF. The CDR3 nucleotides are TGTGCCAGCAGTTTAAGGGGGGGTAACAATGAGCAGTTCTTC.

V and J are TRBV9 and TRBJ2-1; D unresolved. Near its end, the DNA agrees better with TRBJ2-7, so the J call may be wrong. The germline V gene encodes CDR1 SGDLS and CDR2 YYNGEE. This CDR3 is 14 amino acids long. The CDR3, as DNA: TGTGCCAGCAGCGTAGGTAGCCCCTACAATGAGCAGTACTTC. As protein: CASSVGSPYNEQYF.

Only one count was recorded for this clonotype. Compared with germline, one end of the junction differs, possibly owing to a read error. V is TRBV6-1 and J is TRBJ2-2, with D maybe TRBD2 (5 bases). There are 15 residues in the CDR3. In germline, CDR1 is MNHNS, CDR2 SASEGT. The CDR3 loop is CASSERAGVTGERFF. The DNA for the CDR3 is TGTGCCAGCAGTGAAAGGGCAGGAGTCACCGGGGAGCGGTTTTTT.

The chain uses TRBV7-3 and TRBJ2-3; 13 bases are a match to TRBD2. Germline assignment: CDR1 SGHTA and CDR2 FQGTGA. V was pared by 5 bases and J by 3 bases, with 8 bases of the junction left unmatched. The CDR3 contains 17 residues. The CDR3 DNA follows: TGTGCCAGCAGCCGGACTAGCGGGGGCCGGGGAACAGATACGCAGTATTTT. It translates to CASSRTSGGRGTDTQYF.